A single T cell receptor beta chain is shown here with its context. Sequenced by immunoSEQ multiplex PCR; TCRdb stores in-frame clones only, minus some. The sample records about 17,000 clones, 80% being singletons. This specimen belongs to a study of ipilimumab plus nivolumab after autologous stem cell transplantation. V was shortened by 4 bases and J by 0 bases, with 8 bases between the two germline ends. Looked up from germline, CDR1 is WNHNN and CDR2 is SYGVQD (reference sequence). CDR3 size: 14 residues. The V call is TRBV10-1, the J call TRBJ2-3; D uncertain. This specimen was PBMCs, taken in a trial of ipilimumab plus nivolumab as post-transplant consolidation. The clonotype comes from a male donor with diffuse large B-cell lymphoma. CDR3 in amino acids: CASSADRSTDTQYF. CDR3 nucleotides: TGCGCCAGCAGTGCCGACCGTAGCACAGATACGCAGTATTTT.